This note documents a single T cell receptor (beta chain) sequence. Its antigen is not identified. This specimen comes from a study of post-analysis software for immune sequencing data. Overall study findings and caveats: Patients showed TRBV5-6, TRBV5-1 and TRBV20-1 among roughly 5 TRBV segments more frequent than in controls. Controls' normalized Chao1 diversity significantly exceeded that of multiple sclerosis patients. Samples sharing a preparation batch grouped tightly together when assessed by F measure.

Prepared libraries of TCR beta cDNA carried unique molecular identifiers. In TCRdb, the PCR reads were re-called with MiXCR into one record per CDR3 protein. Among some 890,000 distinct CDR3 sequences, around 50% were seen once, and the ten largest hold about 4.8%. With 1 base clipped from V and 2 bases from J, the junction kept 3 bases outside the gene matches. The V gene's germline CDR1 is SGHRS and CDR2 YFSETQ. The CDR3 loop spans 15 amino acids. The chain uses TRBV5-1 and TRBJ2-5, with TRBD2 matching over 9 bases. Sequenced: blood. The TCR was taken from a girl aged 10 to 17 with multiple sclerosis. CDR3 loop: CASSLWAGGQETQYF. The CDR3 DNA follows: TGCGCCAGCAGCTTGTGGGCGGGAGGGCAAGAGACCCAGTACTTC.